This T cell receptor (beta chain) was recorded in a study of shared clonotypes between healthy human individuals. This CDR3 spans 13 amino acids. CDR1 and CDR2 from the germline V gene are LGHNT and FRNRAP. Trimming stripped 6 bases from V and 7 bases from J, with 15 bases between. Repertoires were generated with immunoSEQ multiplex PCR, while TCRdb's copy carries only in-frame clones and drops some. Of around 100,000 clones in the sample, under 70% were seen once. General observations from the study: Shared clonotypes across all four donors exceeded non-shared ones in generation probability.

The sample holds one count of this clone. Its antigen remains unknown. Sequencing used memory CD8+ T cells sorted from blood. Subset indicated: CD45RO+ cells pooled with CCR7-negative TemRA cells. The source is a man aged 30 to 39 in good health. The V call is TRBV12-5, the J call TRBJ1-1; D is perhaps TRBD1 (5 bases). In nucleotides, the CDR3 is TGTGCTAGTGGGCCCCCGAGTAGGGGTGAAGCTTTCTTT. It specifies CASGPPSRGEAFF.